This is a list of T cell receptor beta chains from one sample in a study of T cells in Graves' hyperthyroidism and ophthalmopathy. MiXCR, run by TCRdb on the multiplex PCR reads, gives a single entry per CDR3 protein. The sample lists roughly 560,000 distinct CDR3 sequences; roughly 14% were seen once. The sequencing input was blood. Receptor source: a woman in her thirties or forties with Graves' ophthalmopathy. CDR3s include the opening cysteine and the closing phenylalanine or tryptophan. The order of the fields is J gene, V gene, clone size, D gene, CDR3 protein, CDR3 DNA. The D gene is left open where the match is weak. Not every row has a clone size; where given, it reads once, few, many or a size class.

TRBJ2-2 | TRBV30 | many | NA | CAWSLRDWGTGELFF | TGTGCCTGGAGTTTGAGGGATTGGGGCACCGGGGAGCTGTTTTTT
TRBJ1-5 | TRBV19 | few | TRBD1 | CASSIRTGANQPQHF | TGTGCCAGTAGTATTCGGACAGGAGCAAATCAGCCCCAGCATTTT
TRBJ1-1 | TRBV2 | many | NA | CASGQLEGTEAFF | TGTGCCAGCGGGCAACTTGAGGGGACTGAAGCTTTCTTT
TRBJ1-1 | TRBV12-3/TRBV12-4 | many | NA | CASSSRTDLKGGTEAFF | TGTGCCAGCAGTTCACGGACAGATCTAAAAGGGGGCACTGAAGCTTTCTTT
TRBJ2-5 | TRBV27 | many | TRBD2 | CASSITGTSARRETQYF | TGTGCCAGCAGTATAACCGGGACTAGCGCGCGACGGGAGACCCAGTACTTC
TRBJ2-2 | TRBV7-2 | many | NA | CASSPNRVTGELFF | TGTGCCAGCAGCCCCAACAGGGTCACCGGGGAGCTGTTTTTT
TRBJ1-5 | TRBV6-1 | many | TRBD1 | CASRTGVNQPQHF | TGTGCCAGCAGGACAGGGGTTAATCAGCCCCAGCATTTT
TRBJ2-6 | TRBV19 | many | NA | CASSMAVTGANVLTF | TGTGCCAGTAGTATGGCAGTAACTGGGGCCAACGTCCTGACTTTC
TRBJ1-2 | TRBV29-1 | NA | TRBD1 | CSVRKTGVNYGYTF | TGCAGCGTGAGAAAGACAGGGGTCAACTATGGCTACACCTTC
TRBJ2-5 | TRBV19 | few | TRBD2 | CASAGTSQETQYF | TGTGCCAGTGCCGGGACTAGTCAAGAGACCCAGTACTTC
TRBJ1-2 | TRBV7-9 | NA | NA | CASSFSGANYGYTF | TGTGCCAGCAGCTTTTCCGGGGCTAACTATGGCTACACCTTC
TRBJ2-2 | TRBV6-2/TRBV6-3 | many | TRBD1 | CASSSVPGQGFTGELFF | TGTGCCAGCAGTTCAGTCCCGGGACAGGGGTTCACCGGGGAGCTGTTTTTT
TRBJ2-7 | TRBV27 | many | TRBD1 | CASSPVAGTGLYEQYF | TGTGCCAGCAGTCCCGTCGCCGGGACAGGCCTCTACGAGCAGTACTTC
TRBJ1-1 | TRBV13 | many | TRBD1 | CASSSTGETEAFF | TGTGCCAGCAGCTCAACAGGGGAAACTGAAGCTTTCTTT
TRBJ2-4 | TRBV29-1 | many | TRBD1 | CSAADRAKNIQYF | TGCAGCGCCGCGGACAGGGCCAAAAACATTCAGTACTTC
TRBJ2-7 | TRBV6-2/TRBV6-3 | many | NA | CASSGNGYEQYF | TGTGCCAGCAGTGGGAATGGCTACGAGCAGTACTTC
TRBJ2-5 | TRBV7-9 | few | NA | CASSLLTAQETQYF | TGTGCCAGCAGCTTACTTACGGCCCAAGAGACCCAGTACTTC
TRBJ2-2 | TRBV27 | few | TRBD2 | CASSRLAGGYGELFF | TGTGCCAGCAGCCGACTAGCGGGAGGGTACGGGGAGCTGTTTTTT
TRBJ2-7 | TRBV7-7 | many | TRBD1 | CASSLGQGAFDEQYF | TGTGCTAGCAGCTTGGGGCAGGGGGCGTTCGACGAGCAGTACTTC
TRBJ2-7 | TRBV12-5 | many | NA | CASGLFGRYYEQYF | TGTGCTAGTGGTTTGTTTGGCAGGTACTACGAGCAGTACTTC
TRBJ2-7 | TRBV12-3/TRBV12-4 | many | TRBD2 | CASSFGLAGVGYEQYF | TGTGCCAGCAGTTTTGGACTGGCGGGGGTGGGCTACGAGCAGTACTTC
TRBJ2-2 | TRBV6-5 | many | NA | CASSYSSYPGELFF | TGTGCCAGCAGTTACTCGTCATACCCCGGGGAGCTGTTTTTT
TRBJ2-2 | TRBV2 | many | TRBD2 | CASSGTSINGELFF | TGTGCCAGCAGCGGGACTAGCATTAACGGGGAGCTGTTTTTT
TRBJ2-5 | TRBV3-1 | many | NA | CASSQEGRGSETQYF | TGTGCCAGCAGCCAAGAAGGCAGGGGATCTGAGACCCAGTACTTC
TRBJ2-7 | TRBV28 | many | NA | CASIRRDGKYF | TGTGCCAGCATTAGGCGGGACGGGAAGTACTTC
TRBJ2-7 | TRBV2 | many | NA | CASSDARGGRDEQYF | TGTGCCAGCAGTGATGCCCGAGGGGGTAGAGACGAGCAGTACTTC
TRBJ2-7 | TRBV2 | many | TRBD1 | CASSTTGTAYEQYF | TGTGCCAGCAGTACGACCGGGACAGCCTACGAGCAGTACTTC
TRBJ2-5 | TRBV6-5 | many | NA | CASRAGHASQTQYF | TGTGCCAGCAGGGCGGGACACGCCAGTCAGACCCAGTACTTC
TRBJ2-7 | TRBV12-3/TRBV12-4 | once | NA | CASSSTSWRAYEQYF | TGTGCCAGCAGTTCAACATCGTGGAGAGCCTACGAGCAGTACTTC
TRBJ2-7 | TRBV30 | many | NA | CAWSEGQPYEQYF | TGTGCCTGGAGCGAAGGACAGCCCTACGAGCAGTACTTC
TRBJ2-3 | TRBV30 | few | TRBD1 | CAWSWGTGGLRDTQYF | TGTGCCTGGAGCTGGGGGACAGGGGGGCTTCGGGATACGCAGTATTTT
TRBJ2-7 | TRBV6-1 | many | NA | CASRSRGHPRDEQYF | TGTGCCAGCAGATCTAGGGGACACCCCAGGGACGAGCAGTACTTC
TRBJ2-7 | TRBV7-9 | NA | NA | CASSSPRGPYEQYF | TGTGCCAGCAGCTCGCCCAGGGGCCCCTACGAGCAGTACTTC
TRBJ2-5 | TRBV12-5 | many | NA | CASGLVLRIQTQYF | TGTGCTAGTGGTTTGGTACTAAGGATCCAGACCCAGTACTTC
TRBJ2-5 | TRBV6-4 | NA | NA | CASSNRVLSQYF | TGTGCCAGCAGCAACAGGGTTCTAAGCCAGTACTTC
TRBJ1-5 | TRBV27 | many | NA | CASSPVQPQHF | TGTGCCAGCAGTCCCGTGCAGCCCCAGCATTTT
TRBJ1-2 | TRBV18 | NA | NA | CASSPSTPNYGYTF | TGTGCCAGCTCACCTTCAACCCCTAACTATGGCTACACCTTC
TRBJ1-1 | TRBV12-3/TRBV12-4 | few | NA | CASSTHQGWGTEAFF | TGTGCCAGCAGTACCCACCAGGGCTGGGGCACTGAAGCTTTCTTT
TRBJ2-7 | TRBV5-1 | many | NA | CASSEPDSMKYEQYF | TGCGCCAGCAGCGAGCCGGACAGCATGAAATACGAGCAGTACTTC
TRBJ1-5 | TRBV12-3/TRBV12-4 | NA | TRBD1 | CASSRATGDNQPQHF | TGTGCCAGCAGTCGGGCGACAGGGGACAATCAGCCCCAGCATTTT
TRBJ2-4 | TRBV7-3 | NA | NA | CASGPRVNIQYF | TGTGCCAGCGGCCCCCGGGTGAACATTCAGTACTTC
TRBJ1-1 | TRBV20-1 | many | NA | CNATRGGEAFF | TGCAATGCTACCCGGGGGGGAGAAGCTTTCTTT
TRBJ1-2 | TRBV5-8 | many | NA | CASSFRQGGYTF | TGTGCCAGCAGCTTCAGGCAGGGCGGCTACACCTTC